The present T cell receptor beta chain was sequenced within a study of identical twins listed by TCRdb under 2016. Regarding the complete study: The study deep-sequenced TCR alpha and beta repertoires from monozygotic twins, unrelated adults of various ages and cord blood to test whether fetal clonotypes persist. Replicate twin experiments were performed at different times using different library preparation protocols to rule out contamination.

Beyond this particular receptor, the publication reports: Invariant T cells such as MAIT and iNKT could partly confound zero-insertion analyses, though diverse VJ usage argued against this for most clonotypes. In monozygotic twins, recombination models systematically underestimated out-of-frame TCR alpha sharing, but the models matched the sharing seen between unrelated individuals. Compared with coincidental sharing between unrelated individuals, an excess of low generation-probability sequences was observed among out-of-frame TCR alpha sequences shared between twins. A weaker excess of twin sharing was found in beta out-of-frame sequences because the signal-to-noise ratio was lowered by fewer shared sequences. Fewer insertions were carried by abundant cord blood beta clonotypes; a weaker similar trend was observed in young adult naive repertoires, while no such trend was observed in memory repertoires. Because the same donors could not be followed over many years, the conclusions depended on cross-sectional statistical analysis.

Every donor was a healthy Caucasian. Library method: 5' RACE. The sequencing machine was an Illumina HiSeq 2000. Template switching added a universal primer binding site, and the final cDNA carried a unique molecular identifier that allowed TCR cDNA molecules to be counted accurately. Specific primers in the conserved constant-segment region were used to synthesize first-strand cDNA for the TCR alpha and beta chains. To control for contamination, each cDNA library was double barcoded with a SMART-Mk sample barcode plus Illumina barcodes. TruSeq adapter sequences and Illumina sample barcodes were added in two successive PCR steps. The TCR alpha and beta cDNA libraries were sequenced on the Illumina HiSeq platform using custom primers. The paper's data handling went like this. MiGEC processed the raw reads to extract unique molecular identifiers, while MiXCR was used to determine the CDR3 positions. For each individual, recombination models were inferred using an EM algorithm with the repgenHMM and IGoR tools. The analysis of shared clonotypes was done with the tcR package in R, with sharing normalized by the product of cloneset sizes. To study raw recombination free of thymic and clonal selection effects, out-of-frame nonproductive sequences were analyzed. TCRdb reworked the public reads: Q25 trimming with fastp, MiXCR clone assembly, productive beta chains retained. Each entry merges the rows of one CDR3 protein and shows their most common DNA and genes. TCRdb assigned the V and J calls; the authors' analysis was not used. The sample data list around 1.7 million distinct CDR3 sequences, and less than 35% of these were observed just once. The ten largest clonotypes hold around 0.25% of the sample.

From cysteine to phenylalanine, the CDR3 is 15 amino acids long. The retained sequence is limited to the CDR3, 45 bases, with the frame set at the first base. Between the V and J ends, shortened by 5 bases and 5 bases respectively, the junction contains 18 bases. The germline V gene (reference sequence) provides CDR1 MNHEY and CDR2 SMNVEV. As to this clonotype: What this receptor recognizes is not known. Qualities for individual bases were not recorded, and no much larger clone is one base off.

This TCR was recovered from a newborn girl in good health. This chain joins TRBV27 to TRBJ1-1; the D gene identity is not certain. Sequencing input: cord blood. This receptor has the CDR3 CASSVRRRSDTEAFF. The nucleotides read TGTGCCAGCAGTGTGCGACGACGTTCCGATACTGAAGCTTTCTTT.